One and the same sample provided the 15 T cell receptor beta chains below, sequenced in a study of blood T cell repertoires in COVID-19. Only in-frame clones appear in the TCRdb table, and some are missing; sequencing was by immunoSEQ multiplex PCR. The table lists 150,000 to 200,000 clones, approximately 86% of them singletons. The sequencing sample was made of peripheral blood. Receptor source: a man aged 18 to 30 with acute or convalescent COVID-19.

The V gene is TRBV18, the J gene TRBJ2-5; 12 positions agree with TRBD2. This CDR3 contains 16 residues. The germline gives CDR1 KGHSH, CDR2 LQKENI. The V and J ends lost 5 bases and 4 bases, in that order; junction bases with no gene match: 8. This chain's CDR3 is CASSSRLAGAGETQYF. DNA of the CDR3: TGTGCCAGCTCATCACGACTAGCGGGGGCGGGAGAGACCCAGTACTTC.

V gene TRBV19 combines with J gene TRBJ2-3; 8 bases line up with TRBD1. V dropped 5 bases and J dropped 0; count of bases not matched to a gene: 4. CDR1 and CDR2 (germline): LNHDA, SQIVND (reference sequence). The CDR3 is made up of 15 amino acids. CDR3 nucleotide sequence: TGTGCCAGTAGTGCGGACAGGGCGAGCACAGATACGCAGTATTTT. Its translation: CASSADRASTDTQYF.

The table lists this clone with a few counts. V and J are TRBV7-3 and TRBJ1-1; TRBD1 matches 8 bases. This CDR3 has 13 amino acids. CDR1 and CDR2 from the germline V gene are SGHTA and FQGTGA. V gave up 3 bases and J gave up 7 bases; unmatched junction bases: 4. The CDR3 reads CASSLAGGYEAFF. The CDR3 region has the DNA TGTGCCAGCAGCTTGGCAGGGGGCTATGAAGCTTTCTTT.

The chain couples TRBV7-2 to TRBJ2-1, with TRBD2 identical over 8 bases. The CDR3 loop spans 14 amino acids. The germline V gene encodes CDR1 SGHTA and CDR2 FQGNSA. V lost 7 bases to trimming and J lost 6 bases; unmatched junction nucleotides: 8. The CDR3: CASKRTGGANEQFF. The CDR3 nucleotides read TGTGCCAGCAAGCGGACGGGGGGGGCCAATGAGCAGTTCTTC. Supplemented by reference TRBV7-2 and TRBJ2-1, the full variable domain reads GAGVSQSPSNKVTEKGKDVELRCDPISGHTALYWYRQSLGQGLEFLIYFQGNSAPDKSGLPSDRFSAERTGGSVSTLTIQRTQQEDSAVYLCASKRTGGANEQFFGPGTRLTVL.

This clone was counted a single time. J is TRBJ1-1 and V is TRBV10-2, with D tentatively TRBD1 (6 bases). Trimming removed 6 bases from V and 2 bases from J, with 10 bases in between. CDR1 and CDR2 (germline): WSHSY, SAAADI. This CDR3 contains 13 residues. The DNA of the CDR3 is TGCGCCAGCAGCGAACAGGGAAACACTGAAGCTTTCTTT. Protein sequence: CASSEQGNTEAFF.

This clone was observed a single time. This chain connects TRBV19 to TRBJ1-5; D unresolved. CDR3 length: 14 amino acids. Germline CDR1 and CDR2: LNHDA and SQIVND (reference sequence). Trimming took off 1 base at V and 5 bases at J, with 9 bases between the two ends. CDR3 protein: CASSIGRSHQPQHF. In nucleotides, the CDR3 is TGTGCCAGTAGTATAGGGAGGTCTCATCAGCCCCAGCATTTT.

The chain uses TRBV30 and TRBJ1-2, with 8 positions matching TRBD1. The CDR3 is 13 amino acids. Losses at the gene ends were 2 bases for V and 4 bases for J; bases not matched to a gene: 3. Germline lookup yields CDR1 GTSNPN and CDR2 SVGIG (reference sequence). As DNA, the CDR3 is TGTGCCTGGAGTACAACAGGGGGCTATGGCTACACCTTC. Residues: CAWSTTGGYGYTF.

The V and J genes are TRBV7-2 and TRBJ1-5; TRBD1 matches at 11 bases. The CDR3 covers 18 residues. The germline gives CDR1 SGHTA, CDR2 FQGNSA. Losses at the gene ends were 1 base for V and 0 bases for J; bases not matched to a gene: 5. The CDR3 protein is CASSLGTGGRNSNQPQHF. Here the CDR3 DNA reads TGTGCCAGCAGCTTAGGGACAGGGGGCAGGAATAGCAATCAGCCCCAGCATTTT. The whole variable domain, remainder taken from reference TRBV7-2 and TRBJ1-5, is GAGVSQSPSNKVTEKGKDVELRCDPISGHTALYWYRQSLGQGLEFLIYFQGNSAPDKSGLPSDRFSAERTGGSVSTLTIQRTQQEDSAVYLCASSLGTGGRNSNQPQHFGDGTRLSIL.

The CDR3 reads CASSLSGQSLYGYTF. Written as DNA, the CDR3 is TGTGCCAGCAGCTTATCCGGACAGTCACTCTATGGCTACACCTTC. This chain connects TRBV7-2 to TRBJ1-2; D possibly corresponds to TRBD1 (6 bases). This CDR3 is built from 15 residues. Germline CDR1 SGHTA, CDR2 FQGNSA. The germline V and J ends were trimmed by 2 bases and 4 bases, with 14 bases remaining between them. Combining the CDR3 with reference TRBV7-2 and TRBJ1-2 gives the whole variable domain GAGVSQSPSNKVTEKGKDVELRCDPISGHTALYWYRQSLGQGLEFLIYFQGNSAPDKSGLPSDRFSAERTGGSVSTLTIQRTQQEDSAVYLCASSLSGQSLYGYTFGSGTRLTVV.

The V call is TRBV10-3, the J call TRBJ2-7; 8 bases match TRBD1. The CDR3 is made up of 16 amino acids. J lost 5 bases, V lost 2 bases, and 11 bases had no gene match. From germline, CDR1 is ENHRY and CDR2 SYGVKD. CDR3 DNA: TGTGCCATCAGTGAGGGGTGGGCCAGGGGGCTCAACGAGCAGTACTTC. This sequence encodes CAISEGWARGLNEQYF.

The chain is built from TRBV29-1 and TRBJ1-4, with a possible D match to TRBD1 (6 bases). The CDR3 runs to 13 residues. The V end lost 7 bases, the J end lost 8 bases, and 17 bases lay between the germline ends. Germline-derived CDR1 and CDR2 are SQVTM and ANQGSEA. CDR3 nucleotides: TGCAGCGCCTTTGAGGGGGATGACGAAAAACTGTTTTTT. It encodes CSAFEGDDEKLFF.

This rearrangement joins TRBV7-9 to TRBJ2-1; TRBD1 matches at 9 bases. The CDR3 runs 15 residues. The junction had 5 bases not matched to a gene; V was cut back by 2 bases and J by 6 bases. CDR1 and CDR2 (germline): SEHNR, FQNEAQ (reference sequence). The CDR3 loop is CASSLLKTGGNEQFF. CDR3 nucleotides: TGTGCCAGCAGCTTACTCAAGACAGGGGGCAATGAGCAGTTCTTC.

The chain links TRBV2 to TRBJ2-5; 8 positions match TRBD1. Trimming cost V 4 bases and J 4 bases; bases outside gene matches: 8. CDR1 is SNHLY, CDR2 FYNNEI, per germline. The CDR3 is 15 amino acids. The CDR3 sequence: CASSGALTGVETQYF. In DNA form, the CDR3 reads TGTGCCAGCAGTGGGGCCCTGACAGGGGTAGAGACCCAGTACTTC.

The CDR3 reads CASSSSASGGYSEQYF. In nucleotides, the CDR3 is TGTGCCAGCAGTTCCTCAGCTAGCGGGGGCTATTCCGAGCAGTACTTC. The chain has TRBV6-6 and TRBJ2-7; 10 bases are a match to TRBD2. This CDR3 has 16 amino acids. V shed 4 bases, J shed 6 bases, and the junction held 12 bases outside the gene matches. CDR1 and CDR2 (germline): MNHNY, SVGAGI (reference sequence).

The genes are TRBV30 and TRBJ2-5; D is perhaps TRBD2 (6 bases). With 6 bases removed from V and 1 base from J, the gap between germline ends came to 15 bases. The CDR3 is 14 residues long. Looked up from germline, CDR1 is GTSNPN and CDR2 is SVGIG (reference sequence). CDR3 DNA sequence: TGTGCCTGTTCCCGGGGTAGCGGCCAAGAGACCCAGTACTTC. This encodes CACSRGSGQETQYF.